This TCR beta chain was found in a study of T-cell reconstitution after alpha-beta-depleted transplantation in children. Study results and caveats: Alpha-beta T cells about two months after transplant reportedly derived from several hundred expanded graft clones.

During its preparation, the TCRbeta library received unique molecular identifiers. One entry per CDR3 protein, called by TCRdb with MiXCR from the PCR reads. The sample records roughly 670,000 distinct CDR3 sequences, about 12% being singletons. The CDR3 contains 14 residues. In germline, CDR1 is SGHRS, CDR2 YFSETQ. The germline V and J ends were trimmed by 4 bases and 6 bases, with 14 bases remaining between them. Only a few counts were recorded for this clonotype. Its antigen is unknown. This clonotype originated in a girl aged 2 to 9 with congenital amegakaryocytic thrombocytopenia, due to receive a stem cell transplant. V usage is TRBV5-1 and J usage is TRBJ1-5; D call uncertain. This material consisted of PBMCs, taken before TCRalphabeta/CD19-depleted stem cell transplant. CDR3 amino acids: CASSPLGRGQPQHF. In DNA form, the CDR3 reads TGCGCCAGCAGCCCCCTGGGTAGAGGTCAGCCCCAGCATTTT.